These 19 T cell receptor beta chains were sequenced from one sample in a study of immune characterization of retroperitoneal liposarcoma. Each CDR3 protein gets one entry after TCRdb re-called the PCR reads with MiXCR. The sample includes 10,000 to 12,000 distinct CDR3 sequences, 25% to 35% of them seen just once. The sample taken for sequencing was tumor tissue. These receptors were collected from a male donor with retroperitoneal liposarcoma.

This clonotype is judged medium-sized. The genes are TRBV12-3 or TRBV12-4 and TRBJ2-1, with 11 nucleotides matching TRBD1. With 0 bases clipped from V and 3 bases from J, the junction kept 1 base outside the gene matches. This CDR3 has 16 amino acids. CDR3 sequence (DNA): TGTGCCAGCAGTTTAGCCGGGACAGGGGGCTACAATGAGCAGTTCTTC. Protein: CASSLAGTGGYNEQFF.

By share, this clonotype ranks as medium-sized. V gene TRBV7-2 combines with J gene TRBJ2-5; possible D gene TRBD1, 5 bases. Trimming removed 5 bases at V and 5 bases at J, with 12 bases between. The length of the CDR3 is 13 residues. From germline, CDR1 is SGHTA and CDR2 FQGNSA. DNA for the CDR3: TGTGCCAGCAGCGGACGGAAGGGGGAGACCCAGTACTTC. It yields the protein CASSGRKGETQYF. The variable domain in full, with the rest retrieved from reference TRBV7-2 and TRBJ2-5, is GAGVSQSPSNKVTEKGKDVELRCDPISGHTALYWYRQSLGQGLEFLIYFQGNSAPDKSGLPSDRFSAERTGGSVSTLTIQRTQQEDSAVYLCASSGRKGETQYFGPGTRLLVL.

The gene calls are TRBV6-6 and TRBJ2-2, with 10 bases lining up with TRBD2. The CDR3 loop spans 17 amino acids. J lost 6 bases, V lost 0 bases, and 7 bases had no gene match. Per germline, CDR1 MNHNY and CDR2 SVGAGI (reference sequence). The CDR3 sequence is CASSYSPSGRGAGELFF. The CDR3 DNA is TGTGCCAGCAGTTACTCCCCTAGCGGGAGAGGGGCCGGGGAGCTGTTTTTT.

This clonotype was observed many times. J is TRBJ2-5 and V is TRBV12-3 or TRBV12-4; TRBD2 matches 8 bases. The CDR3 spans 15 residues. Unmatched junction bases numbered 11, after V lost 7 bases and J lost 4 bases. DNA for the CDR3: TGTGCCAGCACCCCCTCCGGGGGGGCGGTAGAGACCCAGTACTTC. Protein: CASTPSGGAVETQYF.

The chain has TRBV12-3 or TRBV12-4 and TRBJ2-5; weak D call: TRBD1 (5 bases). V shed 3 bases and J shed 11 bases, with 16 bases lying between them. The CDR3 consists of 13 residues. The CDR3 sequence is CASSFLRANEQYF. The CDR3, as DNA: TGTGCCAGCAGTTTCCTCAGGGCAAATGAGCAGTACTTC.

The CDR3 sequence: CATAGFNNEQYF. The CDR3, as DNA: TGTGCCACCGCGGGATTCAACAATGAGCAGTACTTC. This chain uses TRBV6-1 with TRBJ2-5, with a tentative D call TRBD2 (6 bases). From germline, CDR1 is MNHNS and CDR2 SASEGT. The CDR3 consists of 12 residues. Trimming took 10 bases from V and 11 from J, leaving 20 bases between them.

There are many counts of this clonotype. V usage is TRBV6-6 and J usage is TRBJ2-1; no reliable D call. The DNA end lines up better with TRBJ2-7; the J call may be wrong. Germline loops: CDR1 MNHNY, CDR2 SVGAGI (reference sequence). The CDR3 covers 16 residues. The chain's CDR3 is CASSYLSISSYNEQYF. CDR3 sequence (DNA): TGTGCCAGCAGTTACCTCAGCATAAGCTCCTACAATGAGCAGTACTTC.

By proportion, this clonotype is medium-sized. The chain carries TRBV6-1 and TRBJ2-2, with D unresolved. Germline loops: CDR1 MNHNS, CDR2 SASEGT. With 7 bases removed from V and 3 bases from J, the gap between germline ends came to 15 bases. The CDR3 totals 15 residues. The CDR3 loop is CASTTRYFDTGELFF. The CDR3 DNA sequence: TGTGCCAGCACCACGAGATATTTCGACACCGGGGAGCTGTTTTTT.

This clonotype was detected only a few times. V usage is TRBV25-1 and J usage is TRBJ2-1, with 7 bases identical to TRBD1. The J call could be wrong; TRBJ2-7 is a better fit for the DNA end. The CDR3 runs to 14 residues. Germline CDR1 reads MGHDK; CDR2 reads SYGVNS. The CDR3 nucleotides are TGTGCCAGCACAGCCGAGACAGGGATCTACGAGCAGTACTTC. Translation: CASTAETGIYEQYF.

This clonotype qualifies as medium-sized. The chain carries TRBV7-9 and TRBJ2-2; D call uncertain. The CDR3 spans 14 residues. From germline, CDR1 is SEHNR and CDR2 FQNEAQ (reference sequence). The V and J ends lost 2 bases and 3 bases respectively, with 7 bases between them. CDR3 sequence (DNA): TGTGCCAGCAGCTTAACTTTGGACACCGGGGAGCTGTTTTTT. This encodes CASSLTLDTGELFF.

J is TRBJ1-1 and V is TRBV11-3; maybe TRBD1 (5 bases). The CDR3 totals 15 residues. CDR1 is SGHNT, CDR2 YENEEA, per germline. The V gene lost 4 bases and the J gene lost 1 base, with 13 bases spanning the gap. The CDR3 sequence: CASSSRVGTNTEAFF. CDR3 DNA: TGTGCCAGCAGCTCTAGGGTTGGGACGAACACTGAAGCTTTCTTT.

The V and J genes are TRBV6-1 and TRBJ1-5; 7 bases map to TRBD1. This CDR3 region has 18 residues. With V trimmed by 2 bases and J by 0 bases, 10 bases remained unmatched. Germline V lookup: CDR1 MNHNS, CDR2 SASEGT. The CDR3 region is CASSERGGQPYSNQPQHF. The CDR3 region has the DNA TGTGCCAGCAGTGAAAGAGGGGGACAGCCTTATAGCAATCAGCCCCAGCATTTT.

This clonotype has a count of ten or more. The chain is built from TRBV6-4 and TRBJ2-5; 10 nucleotides match TRBD2. The J call may be incorrect, as the DNA end agrees better with TRBJ2-7. The CDR3 loop spans 18 amino acids. The V gene's germline CDR1 is MRHNA and CDR2 SNTAGT. The CDR3 DNA sequence: TGTGCCAGCACTCGCCCATTTATAGCGGGAGGTCCTCCCTACGAGCAGTACTTC. This gives the protein CASTRPFIAGGPPYEQYF.

V is TRBV7-2 and J is TRBJ2-2; 13 bases map to TRBD2. Germline CDR1 SGHTA, CDR2 FQGNSA. With V trimmed by 4 bases and J by 5 bases, 10 bases remained unmatched. This CDR3 region has 18 residues. The CDR3, as DNA: TGTGCCAGCAGCTACCCGGGACTAGCGGGGCAAGGGACCGGGGAGCTGTTTTTT. This encodes CASSYPGLAGQGTGELFF.

The chain carries TRBV12-3 or TRBV12-4 and TRBJ1-2, with D tentatively TRBD1 (5 bases). V was clipped by 3 bases and J by 8 bases, with 19 bases between them. The CDR3 is made up of 15 amino acids. CDR3 bases: TGTGCCAGCAGTTTCTTAAGGCCAGGGATCGAGGGCTACACCTTC. It specifies CASSFLRPGIEGYTF.

V and J are TRBV7-2 and TRBJ1-2; 7 nucleotides line up with TRBD1. The CDR3 has 14 amino acids. From germline, CDR1 is SGHTA and CDR2 FQGNSA. V lost 6 bases, J lost 2 bases, and 6 bases stayed unmatched. Here the CDR3 reads CASSKDRVNYGYTF. CDR3 DNA sequence: TGTGCCAGCAGTAAAGACAGGGTCAACTATGGCTACACCTTC.

This clonotype rates as medium-sized. V gene TRBV6-1 combines with J gene TRBJ2-1, with TRBD2 matching over 9 bases. The CDR3 is 15 amino acids. Germline assignment: CDR1 MNHNS and CDR2 SASEGT. With V trimmed by 5 bases and J by 13 bases, 15 bases remained unmatched. This CDR3 is CASSSLAGNQETQFF. The CDR3, as DNA: TGTGCCAGCAGTTCGCTAGCGGGGAACCAAGAGACCCAGTTCTTC.

The rearrangement links TRBV6-1 to TRBJ2-7; weak D call: TRBD1 (7 bases). The V gene's germline CDR1 is MNHNS and CDR2 SASEGT. The CDR3 is 12 residues long. Trimming cost V 6 bases and J 6 bases, with 12 bases left between them. The CDR3 nucleotides are TGTGCCAGCAGCTCAGGGGGAGGCGAGCAGTACTTC. It yields the protein CASSSGGGEQYF.

This clonotype is classed as medium-sized. The chain recombines TRBV12-3 or TRBV12-4 with TRBJ2-1; 10 bases map to TRBD2. V lost 6 bases and J lost 6; bases outside the gene matches: 5. This CDR3 is built from 14 residues. Here the CDR3 DNA reads TGTGCCAGCAGACTAGCGGGGAGATTCAATGAGCAGTTCTTC. Encoded protein: CASRLAGRFNEQFF.